This T cell receptor beta chain derives from a study of cytomegalovirus exposure and HLA in healthy donors. The PCR employed 60 Vbeta primers together with 13 Jbeta primers. Data came from immunoSEQ multiplex PCR; TCRdb stores just in-frame clones and leaves some out. Of roughly 130,000 clones listed, about 80% are singletons. Study observations and caveats: Earlier findings revealed that most TCR beta V segments proved productive either about 90% or about 30% of the time. V- and J-gene trimming of TCR beta was linked (in a later analysis) to a missense DCLRE1C variant. The CMV antigen specificity of a few CMV-associated chains was confirmed through in vitro analysis. The sole available immune exposure information was CMV serostatus.

The CDR3 has 16 amino acids. Germline CDR1 reads SEHNR; CDR2 reads FQNEAQ (reference sequence). After removal of 6 bases from V and 5 bases from J, the junction contained 16 bases not matched to a gene. Remarks on this clone: What it binds is not known.

Material for sequencing was PBMCs. The clonotype comes from a man between 40 and 49 years old in good health and CMV-seronegative. The chain combines TRBV7-9 with TRBJ2-7; 7 bases are shared with TRBD2. The CDR3, as DNA: TGTGCCAGCAGTCTTAGAGGGGCGGGAGCGCAAGACGAGCAGTACTTC. It specifies CASSLRGAGAQDEQYF.